A single sample gave rise to the 11 T cell receptor beta chains below, sequenced in a study of circulating tumor DNA in untreated peripheral T-cell lymphoma. Generated by immunoSEQ multiplex PCR, the TCRdb table keeps only in-frame clones and is missing some. This sample has roughly 8,600 clones, with 65% to 85% found just once. Source material: tumor tissue. The receptors come from a human donor with peripheral T-cell lymphoma.

The chain links TRBV6-7 to TRBJ1-5, with D unresolved. TRBV6-7 falls under the ORF class, with uncertain function. V was cut by 8 bases and J by 0 bases, with 11 bases left in between. CDR3 length: 14 residues. The CDR3 region has the DNA TGTGCCAGCTCAAGGAGTAATAGCAATCAGCCCCAGCATTTT. As protein: CASSRSNSNQPQHF.

This clone was detected a few times. This chain links TRBV18 with TRBJ1-3, with a weak D call TRBD1 (5 bases). The germline V gene encodes CDR1 KGHSH and CDR2 LQKENI. V lost 2 bases and J lost 0, with 8 bases in between. The CDR3 length is 15 residues. The CDR3 DNA is TGTGCCAGCTCACCAGTTACAGGCTCTGGAAACACCATATATTTT. Its translation: CASSPVTGSGNTIYF.

This sequence joins TRBV12-5 and TRBJ2-1, with D maybe TRBD1 (5 bases). Germline-derived CDR1 and CDR2 are LGHNT and FRNRAP. The CDR3 has 13 residues. V was cut by 0 bases and J by 8 bases, with 8 bases left in between. The CDR3 nucleotides read TGTGCTAGTGGTTTGGTACAAGGGGATGAGCAGTTCTTC. It translates to CASGLVQGDEQFF.

J is TRBJ1-1 and V is TRBV1. TRBV1 is noted as a pseudogene. This CDR3 region has 14 residues. Here the CDR3 DNA reads TGCGCCAGCAGCCTAAACCCGGGGGCCGCTGAAGCTTTCTTT. This codes for CASSLNPGAAEAFF.

The chain carries TRBV19 and TRBJ1-4; 9 nucleotides align to TRBD1. CDR3 length: 16 amino acids. The germline V gene has CDR1 LNHDA and CDR2 SQIVND (reference sequence). V trimming: 7 bases; J trimming: 3 bases; junction bases outside the gene matches: 9. The CDR3 loop is CASNSRDRVANEKLFF. CDR3 coding DNA: TGTGCCAGTAACTCCCGGGACAGGGTCGCTAATGAAAAACTGTTTTTT.

This rearrangement joins TRBV18 to TRBJ1-1, with 11 bases lining up with TRBD1. The J segment lost 3 bases and the V segment lost 3 bases, leaving 3 bases of the junction unmatched. The CDR3 totals 15 residues. Germline assignment: CDR1 KGHSH and CDR2 LQKENI. CDR3 sequence (DNA): TGTGCCAGCTCACCCGGGACAGGGGGGGACACTGAAGCTTTCTTT. Its protein product is CASSPGTGGDTEAFF.

V is TRBV29-1 and J is TRBJ2-2; 7 bases are a match to TRBD2. The germline V gene encodes CDR1 SQVTM and CDR2 ANQGSEA. The CDR3 runs 15 residues. Trimming removed 6 bases from V and 2 bases from J; junction bases left unmatched: 9. This chain's CDR3 is CSVASGTTNTGELFF. For the CDR3, the DNA is TGCAGCGTGGCATCCGGGACTACCAACACCGGGGAGCTGTTTTTT.

The gene calls are TRBV9 and TRBJ2-1; D might be TRBD1 (6 bases). Germline V gene lookup returns CDR1 SGDLS and CDR2 YYNGEE. The CDR3 totals 15 residues. Trimming cost V 0 bases and J 4 bases, with 11 bases left between them. The CDR3: CASSVAGAGYNEQFF. The CDR3 nucleotides read TGTGCCAGCAGCGTAGCAGGGGCCGGATACAATGAGCAGTTCTTC.

The chain couples TRBV18 to TRBJ1-1; 9 nucleotides line up with TRBD1. The CDR3 spans 14 residues. V lost 5 bases to trimming and J lost 7 bases; unmatched junction nucleotides: 8. Germline CDR1 and CDR2: KGHSH and LQKENI. The chain's CDR3 is CASSLPGQGFEAFF. For the CDR3, the DNA is TGTGCCAGCTCATTACCGGGACAGGGCTTTGAAGCTTTCTTT.

V and J are TRBV19 and TRBJ1-2; D is ambiguous. CDR3 size: 14 residues. V shed 10 bases and J shed 3 bases, with 18 bases lying between them. CDR1 LNHDA and CDR2 SQIVND come from the germline V gene (reference sequence). CDR3 in amino acids: CATTWESGHYGYTF. The DNA of the CDR3 is TGTGCCACCACCTGGGAGAGCGGGCACTATGGCTACACCTTC.

The chain combines TRBV12-2 with TRBJ2-1; the table's D call, TRBD2, was not checked against the DNA. TRBV12-2 is shown as a pseudogene. The CDR3 is made up of 14 amino acids. The CDR3 sequence: CASKGESGGNEQFF. CDR3 in DNA: TGTGCCAGTAAAGGGGAATCAGGAGGGAATGAGCAGTTCTTC.